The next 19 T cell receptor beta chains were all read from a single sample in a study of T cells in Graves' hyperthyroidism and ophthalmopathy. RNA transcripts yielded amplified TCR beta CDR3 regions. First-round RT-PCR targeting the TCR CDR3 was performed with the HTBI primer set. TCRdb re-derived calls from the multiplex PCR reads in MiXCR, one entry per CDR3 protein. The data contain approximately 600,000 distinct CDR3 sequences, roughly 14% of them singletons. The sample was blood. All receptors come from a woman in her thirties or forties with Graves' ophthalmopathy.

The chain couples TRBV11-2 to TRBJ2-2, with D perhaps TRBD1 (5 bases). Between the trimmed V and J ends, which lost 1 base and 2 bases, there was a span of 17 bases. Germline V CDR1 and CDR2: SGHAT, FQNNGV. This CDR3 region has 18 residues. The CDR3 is CASSLGETGPFNTGELFF. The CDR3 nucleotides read TGTGCCAGCAGCTTAGGGGAAACAGGTCCCTTTAACACCGGGGAGCTGTTTTTT.

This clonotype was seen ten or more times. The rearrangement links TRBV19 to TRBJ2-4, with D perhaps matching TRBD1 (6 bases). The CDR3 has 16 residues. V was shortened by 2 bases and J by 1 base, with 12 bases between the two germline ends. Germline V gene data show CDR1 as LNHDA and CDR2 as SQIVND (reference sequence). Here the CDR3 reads CASSIRQVSAKNIQYF. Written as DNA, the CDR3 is TGTGCCAGTAGTATACGACAGGTCTCTGCCAAAAACATTCAGTACTTC.

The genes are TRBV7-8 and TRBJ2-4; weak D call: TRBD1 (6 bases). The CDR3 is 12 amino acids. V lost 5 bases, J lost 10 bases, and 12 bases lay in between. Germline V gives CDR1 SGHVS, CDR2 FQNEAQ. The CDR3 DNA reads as TGTGCCAGCAGCCGATCAGGGGAGATTCAGTACTTC. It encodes CASSRSGEIQYF.

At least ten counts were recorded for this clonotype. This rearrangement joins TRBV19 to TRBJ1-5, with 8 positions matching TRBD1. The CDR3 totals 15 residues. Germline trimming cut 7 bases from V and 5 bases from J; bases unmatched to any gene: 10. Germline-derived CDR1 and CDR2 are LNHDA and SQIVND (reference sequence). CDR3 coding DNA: TGTGCCAGTACCACCAGGAGGGACAGGTATCAGCCCCAGCATTTT. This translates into CASTTRRDRYQPQHF.

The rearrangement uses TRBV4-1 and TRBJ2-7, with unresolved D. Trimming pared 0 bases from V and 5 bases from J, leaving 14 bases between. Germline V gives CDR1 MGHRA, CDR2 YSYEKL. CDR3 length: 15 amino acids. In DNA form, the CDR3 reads TGCGCCAGCAGCCAAGATACCGGGTGGTTGGACGAGCAGTACTTC. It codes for CASSQDTGWLDEQYF.

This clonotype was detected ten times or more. This CDR3 reads CASASGGGNQPQHF. CDR3 DNA: TGTGCCAGCGCGTCAGGGGGCGGCAATCAGCCCCAGCATTTT. The V call is TRBV6-1, the J call TRBJ1-5; TRBD1 aligns across 8 bases. V shed 8 bases and J 2 bases; nucleotides not matched to a gene: 5. The CDR3 covers 14 residues. Germline CDR1 is MNHNS and CDR2 is SASEGT.

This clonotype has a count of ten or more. CDR3 nucleotide sequence: TGTGCCAGCAGTTTATTGCCTTTGGGCAGGGGGGAGGATCAGCCCCAGCATTTT. This sequence encodes CASSLLPLGRGEDQPQHF. The chain carries TRBV28 and TRBJ1-5; 7 bases fit TRBD1. The CDR3 contains 18 residues. V shed 1 base and J 5 bases; nucleotides not matched to a gene: 14. From germline, CDR1 is MDHEN and CDR2 SYDVKM.

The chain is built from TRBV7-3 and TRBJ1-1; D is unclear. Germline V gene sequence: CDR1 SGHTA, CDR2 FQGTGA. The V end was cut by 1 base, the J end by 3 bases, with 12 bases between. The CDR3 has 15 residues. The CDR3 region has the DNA TGTGCCAGCAGCTTAATTAGTTGGGGTGACACTGAAGCTTTCTTT. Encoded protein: CASSLISWGDTEAFF.

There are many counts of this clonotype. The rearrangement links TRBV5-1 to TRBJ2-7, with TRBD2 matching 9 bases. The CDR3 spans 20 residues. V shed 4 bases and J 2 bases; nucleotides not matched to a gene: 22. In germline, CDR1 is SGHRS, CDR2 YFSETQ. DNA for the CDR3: TGCGCCAGCAGCCAAAGACCCCTTCCGGACCCTAGCGGGGAGGCCTACGAGCAGTACTTC. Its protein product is CASSQRPLPDPSGEAYEQYF.

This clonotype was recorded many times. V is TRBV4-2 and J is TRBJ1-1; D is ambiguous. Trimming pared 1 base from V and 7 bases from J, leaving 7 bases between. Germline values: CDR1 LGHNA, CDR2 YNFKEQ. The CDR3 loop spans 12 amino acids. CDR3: CASSQGRFEAFF. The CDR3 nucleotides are TGTGCCAGCAGCCAAGGTCGATTTGAAGCTTTCTTT.

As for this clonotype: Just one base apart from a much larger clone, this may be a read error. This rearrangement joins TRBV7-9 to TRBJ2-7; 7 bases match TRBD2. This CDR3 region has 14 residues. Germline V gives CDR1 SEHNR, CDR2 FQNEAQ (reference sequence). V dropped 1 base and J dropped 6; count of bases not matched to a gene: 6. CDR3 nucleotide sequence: TGTGCCAGCAGCTTAGGGGACTACCCGGGCGAGCAGTACTTC. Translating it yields CASSLGDYPGEQYF.

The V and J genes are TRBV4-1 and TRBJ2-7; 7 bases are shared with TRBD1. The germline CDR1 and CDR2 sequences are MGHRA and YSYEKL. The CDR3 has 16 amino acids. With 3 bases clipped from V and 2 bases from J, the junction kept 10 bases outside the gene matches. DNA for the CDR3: TGCGCCAGCAGCCAGGAATTCCGGGACAGAGCCTACGAGCAGTACTTC. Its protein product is CASSQEFRDRAYEQYF.

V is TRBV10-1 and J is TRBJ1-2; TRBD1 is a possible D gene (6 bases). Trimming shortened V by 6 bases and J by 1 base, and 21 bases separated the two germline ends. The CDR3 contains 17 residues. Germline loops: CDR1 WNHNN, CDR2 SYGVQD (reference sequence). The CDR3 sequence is CASRSGAVPPNNYGYTF. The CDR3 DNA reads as TGCGCCAGCAGATCAGGGGCCGTACCTCCTAATAACTATGGCTACACCTTC.

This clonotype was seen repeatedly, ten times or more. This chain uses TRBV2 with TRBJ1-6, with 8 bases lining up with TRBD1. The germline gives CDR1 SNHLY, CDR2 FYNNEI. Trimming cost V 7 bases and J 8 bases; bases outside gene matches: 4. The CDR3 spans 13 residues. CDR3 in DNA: TGTGCCAGCACAGGACAGGGAGATTCACCCCTCCACTTT. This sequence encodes CASTGQGDSPLHF.

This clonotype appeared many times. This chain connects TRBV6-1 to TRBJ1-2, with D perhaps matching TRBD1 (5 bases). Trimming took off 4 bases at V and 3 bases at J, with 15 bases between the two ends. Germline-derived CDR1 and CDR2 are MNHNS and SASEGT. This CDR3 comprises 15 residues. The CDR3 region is CASSAGPGAYYGYTF. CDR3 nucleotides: TGTGCCAGCAGTGCGGGGCCCGGAGCCTACTATGGCTACACCTTC.

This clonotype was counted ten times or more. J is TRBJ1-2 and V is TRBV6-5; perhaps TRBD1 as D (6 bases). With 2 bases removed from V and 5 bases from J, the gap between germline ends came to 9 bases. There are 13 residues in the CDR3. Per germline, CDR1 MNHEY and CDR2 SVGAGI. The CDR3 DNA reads TGTGCCAGCAGTTACGTCCAGGGGTATGGCTACACCTTC. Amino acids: CASSYVQGYGYTF.

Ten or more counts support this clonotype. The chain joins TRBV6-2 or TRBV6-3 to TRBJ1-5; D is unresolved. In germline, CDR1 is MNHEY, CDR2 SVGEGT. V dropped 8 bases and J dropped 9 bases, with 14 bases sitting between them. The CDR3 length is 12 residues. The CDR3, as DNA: TGTGCCAGCGGGGATATCGATCGGCCCCAGCATTTT. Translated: CASGDIDRPQHF.

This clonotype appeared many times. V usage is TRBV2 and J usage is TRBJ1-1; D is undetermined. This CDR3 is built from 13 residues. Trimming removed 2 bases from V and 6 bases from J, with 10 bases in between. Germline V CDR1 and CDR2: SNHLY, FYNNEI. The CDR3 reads CASSESGYAEAFF. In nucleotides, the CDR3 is TGTGCCAGCAGTGAATCCGGGTACGCTGAAGCTTTCTTT.

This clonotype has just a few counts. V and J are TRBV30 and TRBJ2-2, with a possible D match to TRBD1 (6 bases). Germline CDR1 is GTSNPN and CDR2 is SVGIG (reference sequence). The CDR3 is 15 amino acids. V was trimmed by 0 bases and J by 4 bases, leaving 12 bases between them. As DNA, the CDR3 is TGTGCCTGGAGTGTCACAACAGGGCCCACCGGGGAGCTGTTTTTT. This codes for CAWSVTTGPTGELFF.